This T cell receptor beta chain appears in the sequencing data of a study of blood T cells in healthy people across ages. Study results and caveats: Diversity was estimated from one million T cells, and these estimates were considered underestimates.

Remarks on this clonotype: What it binds is not known. A single base separates this from a much larger clone, so it may be a read error.

The use of a sample-barcoded 5' primer and a J-beta primer mix characterized a second PCR of roughly 6 to 12 cycles. MiXCR, run by TCRdb on the 5' RACE reads, gives a single entry per CDR3 protein. This sample has 500,000 to 700,000 distinct CDR3 sequences; about 30% occur once, and the top ten carry 15% to 19%. Investigators took roughly 10 milliliters of peripheral blood from every donor. Germline V gene sequence: CDR1 MNHNS, CDR2 SASEGT. CDR3 length equals 15 residues. The receptor was isolated from a woman of 80 years or more in good health. The V and J genes are TRBV6-1 and TRBJ2-1, with TRBD1 as a possible D gene (6 bases). Sequenced input: blood. This CDR3 reads CAGSEEPQGGNEQFF. CDR3 sequence (DNA): TGTGCCGGCAGTGAGGAGCCCCAAGGGGGAAATGAGCAGTTCTTC.